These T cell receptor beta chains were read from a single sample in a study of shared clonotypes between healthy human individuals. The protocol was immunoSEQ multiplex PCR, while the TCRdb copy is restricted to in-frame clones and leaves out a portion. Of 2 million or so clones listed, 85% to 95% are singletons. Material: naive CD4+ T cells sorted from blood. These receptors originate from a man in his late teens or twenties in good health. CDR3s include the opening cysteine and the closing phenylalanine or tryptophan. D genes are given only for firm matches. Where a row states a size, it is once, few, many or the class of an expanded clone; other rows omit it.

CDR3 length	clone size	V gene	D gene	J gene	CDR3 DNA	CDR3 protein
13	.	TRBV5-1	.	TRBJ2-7	TGCGCCAGCAGATCTAACCAGGGCTACGAGCAGTACTTC	CASRSNQGYEQYF
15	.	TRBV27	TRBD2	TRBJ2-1	TGTGCCAGCCGCCCAGGAGCCGGACTAGCCGTTGAGCAGTTCTTC	CASRPGAGLAVEQFF
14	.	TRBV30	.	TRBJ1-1	TGTGCCTCAAAAGAGGGGACCGGGAACACTGAAGCTTTCTTT	CASKEGTGNTEAFF
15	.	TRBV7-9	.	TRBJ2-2	TGTGCCAGCAGCCAACCGCGGGGGAACACCGGGGAGCTGTTTTTT	CASSQPRGNTGELFF
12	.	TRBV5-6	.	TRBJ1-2	TGTGCCAGCAGCTTGGGGTGGGATGGCTACACCTTC	CASSLGWDGYTF
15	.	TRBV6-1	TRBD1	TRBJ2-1	TGTGCCAGCAGTGAATTAGGGGACAGCTACAATGAGCAGTTCTTC	CASSELGDSYNEQFF
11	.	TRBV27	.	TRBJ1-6	TGTGCCAGCAGTAGGGTAGCACCCCTCCACTTT	CASSRVAPLHF
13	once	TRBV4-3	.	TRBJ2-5	TGCGCCAGCAGCCAATTTGGCCGTGAGACCCAGTACTTC	CASSQFGRETQYF
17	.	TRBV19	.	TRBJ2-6	TGTGCCAGTATGATTGGGCGTCCCGGGTCTGGGGCCAACGTCCTGACTTTC	CASMIGRPGSGANVLTF
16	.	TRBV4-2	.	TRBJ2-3	TGTGCCAGCAGCCAAGATAGACTTGATAGCACAGATACGCAGTATTTT	CASSQDRLDSTDTQYF
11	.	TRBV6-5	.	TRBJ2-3	TGTGCCAGCACCGCAGCCTCGACGCAGTATTTT	CASTAASTQYF
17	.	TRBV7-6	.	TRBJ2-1	TGTGCCAGCAGCTCAATAGCACCGGGACTCCTGTACAATGAGCAGTTCTTC	CASSSIAPGLLYNEQFF
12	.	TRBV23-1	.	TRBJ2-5	TGCGCCAGCGGTTTTCGCTCGGAGACCCAGTACTTC	CASGFRSETQYF
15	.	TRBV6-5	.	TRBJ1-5	TGTGCCAGCAGTCCAGGGGTTTCGAGCAATCAGCCCCAGCATTTT	CASSPGVSSNQPQHF
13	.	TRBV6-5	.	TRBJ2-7	TGTGCCAGCAGTTCGACGGGCCCCTACGAGCAGTACTTC	CASSSTGPYEQYF
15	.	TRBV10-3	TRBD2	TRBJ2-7	TGTGCCATCAGTGAGTCGGCGGGGGGCTCCTACGAGCAGTACTTC	CAISESAGGSYEQYF
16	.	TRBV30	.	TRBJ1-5	TGTGCCTGGAGTGTATCAAAAGGCGTCGGCAATCAGCCCCAGCATTTT	CAWSVSKGVGNQPQHF
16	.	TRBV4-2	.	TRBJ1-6	TGTGCCAGCAGCCAAGATAGTCCGGGAGGGAATTCACCCCTCCACTTT	CASSQDSPGGNSPLHF
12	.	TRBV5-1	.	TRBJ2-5	TGCGCCAGCAGCAACCCCGGAGAGACCCAGTACTTC	CASSNPGETQYF
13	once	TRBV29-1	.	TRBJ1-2	TGCAGCGTTGAGGGAGTCCGAGGGGTTGGCTACACCTTC	CSVEGVRGVGYTF
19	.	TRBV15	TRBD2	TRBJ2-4	TGTGCCACCAGCAGAGATCGCAAGACTAGCGACTATAGAAAAAACATTCAGTACTTC	CATSRDRKTSDYRKNIQYF
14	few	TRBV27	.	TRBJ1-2	TGTGCCAGCAGCTATAGGGACGGAGGCTATGGCTACACCTTC	CASSYRDGGYGYTF